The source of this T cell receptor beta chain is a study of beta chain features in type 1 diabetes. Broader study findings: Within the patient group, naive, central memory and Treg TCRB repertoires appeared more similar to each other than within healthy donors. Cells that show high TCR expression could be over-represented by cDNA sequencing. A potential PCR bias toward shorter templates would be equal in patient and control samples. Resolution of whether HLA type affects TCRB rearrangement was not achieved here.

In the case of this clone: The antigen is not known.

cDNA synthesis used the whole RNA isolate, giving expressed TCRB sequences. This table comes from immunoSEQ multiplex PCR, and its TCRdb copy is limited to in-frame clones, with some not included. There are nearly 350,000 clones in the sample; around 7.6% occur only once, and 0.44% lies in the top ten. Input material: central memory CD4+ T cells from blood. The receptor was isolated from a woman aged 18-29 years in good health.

The chain's CDR3 is CASSLRPGTQYF. The CDR3 nucleotides read TGTGCCAGCAGCCTCCGGCCCGGGACCCAGTACTTC. V and J are TRBV7-2 and TRBJ2-5; D gene uncertain. The V gene's germline CDR1 is SGHTA and CDR2 FQGNSA. The length of the CDR3 is 12 residues. Trimming cost V 5 bases and J 7 bases, with 11 bases left between them.